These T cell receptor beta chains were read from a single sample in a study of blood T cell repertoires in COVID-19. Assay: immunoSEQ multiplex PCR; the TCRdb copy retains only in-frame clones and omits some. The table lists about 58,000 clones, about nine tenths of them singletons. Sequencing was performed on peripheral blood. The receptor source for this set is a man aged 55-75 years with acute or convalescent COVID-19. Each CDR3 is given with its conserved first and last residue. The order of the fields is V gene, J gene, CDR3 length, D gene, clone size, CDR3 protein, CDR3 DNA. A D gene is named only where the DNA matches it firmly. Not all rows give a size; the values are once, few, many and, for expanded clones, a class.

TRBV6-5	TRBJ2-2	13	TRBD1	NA	CASRDRVHGELFF	TGTGCCAGCCGGGACAGGGTTCACGGGGAGCTGTTTTTT
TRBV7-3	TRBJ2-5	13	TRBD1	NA	CASSAGPTGVRYF	TGTGCCAGCAGCGCAGGACCAACAGGGGTCCGGTACTTC
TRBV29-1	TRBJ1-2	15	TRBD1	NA	CSVTTGGGQPYGYTF	TGCAGCGTCACAACGGGTGGGGGACAGCCTTATGGCTACACCTTC
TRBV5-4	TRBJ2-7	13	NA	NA	CASSLGSGIEQYF	TGTGCCAGCAGCTTGGGGTCCGGGATTGAGCAGTACTTC
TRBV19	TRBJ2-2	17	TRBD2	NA	CASSQSGRAGNTGELFF	TGTGCCAGTAGTCAGAGCGGGAGGGCCGGGAACACCGGGGAGCTGTTTTTT
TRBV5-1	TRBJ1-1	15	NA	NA	CASSLVTQVDTEAFF	TGCGCCAGCAGCTTGGTAACTCAGGTTGACACTGAAGCTTTCTTT
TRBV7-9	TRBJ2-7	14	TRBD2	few	CASSLGPGGYEQYF	TGTGCCAGCAGCTTAGGTCCGGGGGGGTACGAGCAGTACTTC
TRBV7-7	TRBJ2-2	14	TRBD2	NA	CATGRLAETGELFF	TGTGCTACCGGGAGACTAGCAGAAACCGGGGAGCTGTTTTTT
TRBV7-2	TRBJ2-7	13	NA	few	CASSSIGHNEQYF	TGTGCCAGCAGCTCGATTGGACACAACGAGCAGTACTTC
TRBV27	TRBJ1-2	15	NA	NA	CASSLSHGTNYGYTF	TGTGCCAGCAGTTTATCCCACGGGACTAACTATGGCTACACCTTC
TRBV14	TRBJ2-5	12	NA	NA	CASSQAWESQYF	TGTGCCAGCAGCCAGGCTTGGGAGTCCCAGTACTTC
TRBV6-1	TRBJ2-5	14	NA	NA	CASSLGILSETQYF	TGTGCCAGCAGCCTCGGGATACTTAGCGAGACCCAGTACTTC
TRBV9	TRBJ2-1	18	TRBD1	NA	CASSPHTGRGQGLNEQFF	TGTGCCAGCAGCCCCCACACAGGGAGGGGACAGGGTTTGAATGAGCAGTTCTTC
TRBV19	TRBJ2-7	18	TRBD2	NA	CASTPAAGGGSVIYEQYF	TGTGCCAGTACCCCTGCGGCCGGGGGGGGAAGCGTGATCTACGAGCAGTACTTC
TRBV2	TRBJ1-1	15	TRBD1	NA	CASRGGSTGNGEAFF	TGTGCCAGCAGGGGGGGTTCGACAGGGAACGGTGAAGCTTTCTTT
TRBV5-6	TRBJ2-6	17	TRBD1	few	CASSPPTGGTGANVLTF	TGTGCCAGCAGCCCGCCCACAGGGGGCACTGGGGCCAACGTCCTGACTTTC
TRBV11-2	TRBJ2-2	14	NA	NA	CASSLVVNTGELFF	TGTGCCAGCAGCTTAGTAGTCAACACCGGGGAGCTGTTTTTT
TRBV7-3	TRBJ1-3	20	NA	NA	CASSLKLDRRTASSGNTIYF	TGTGCCAGCAGCTTAAAGTTGGACAGAAGGACCGCCAGCTCTGGAAACACCATATATTTT
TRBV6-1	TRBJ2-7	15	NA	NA	CASSEAPRSIYEQYF	TGTGCCAGCAGTGAAGCACCGCGGTCCATCTACGAGCAGTACTTC
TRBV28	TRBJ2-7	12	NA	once	CASTDREVEQYF	TGTGCCAGCACCGACAGGGAGGTCGAGCAGTACTTC
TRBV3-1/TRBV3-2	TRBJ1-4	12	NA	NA	CASSRRGEKLFF	TGTGCCAGCAGTCGCAGAGGGGAAAAACTGTTTTTT
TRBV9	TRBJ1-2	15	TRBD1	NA	CASSVERGLSYGYTF	TGTGCCAGCAGCGTAGAGAGGGGGCTTAGCTATGGCTACACCTTC
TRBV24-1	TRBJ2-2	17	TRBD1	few	CATSEPDRGLYTGELFF	TGTGCCACCAGTGAACCCGACAGGGGGCTGTACACCGGGGAGCTGTTTTTT
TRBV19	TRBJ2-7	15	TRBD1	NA	CASSISGQDSYEQYF	TGTGCCAGTAGTATATCAGGACAGGACTCCTACGAGCAGTACTTC
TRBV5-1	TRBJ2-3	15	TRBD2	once	CASSPGLVNTDTQYF	TGCGCCAGCAGCCCTGGACTAGTGAACACAGATACGCAGTATTTT
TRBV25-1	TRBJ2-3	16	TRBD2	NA	CASSESFTGGQDTQYF	TGTGCCAGCAGTGAATCCTTTACGGGAGGGCAAGATACGCAGTATTTT
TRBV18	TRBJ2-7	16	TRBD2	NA	CASSPLAGGAIYEQYF	TGTGCCAGCTCACCATTGGCGGGAGGAGCTATCTACGAGCAGTACTTC